The source of this T cell receptor (beta chain) is a study of OX40 agonist ivuxolimab in advanced cancers. Study as a whole: Patients undergoing dose escalation presented with hepatocellular carcinoma, melanoma, renal cell or head and neck cancer. Three dose-escalation patients had partial responses: one with hepatocellular carcinoma and two with cutaneous melanoma.

Collection of blood occurred at baseline, at cycle 4 day 1, and at cycle 7 day 1. The V gene's germline CDR1 is MDHEN and CDR2 SYDVKM. V lost 1 base to trimming and J lost 3 bases, with 14 bases between them. This CDR3 region has 16 residues. Produced via immunoSEQ multiplex PCR; TCRdb's table is partial and in-frame only. The sample has around 60,000 clones; roughly three quarters are singletons. V gene TRBV28 combines with J gene TRBJ2-3; D is uncertain. The source material was CD4+ or CD8+ T cells sorted from blood, sampled in a trial of the OX40 agonist ivuxolimab. This clonotype was obtained from an adult with an advanced solid tumor such as melanoma, head and neck, liver or kidney cancer. CDR3 residues: CASSLFAVIVTDTQYF. The CDR3 nucleotides read TGTGCCAGCAGTTTATTTGCGGTTATCGTAACAGATACGCAGTATTTT.